The clone carrying this TCR beta chain was counted ten times or more. The V and J ends lost 6 bases and 0 bases, in that order; junction bases with no gene match: 10. Germline V gene lookup returns CDR1 MNHEY and CDR2 SMNVEV (reference sequence). The CDR3 has 16 residues. The data are from a study of Graves' ophthalmopathy and Graves' hyperthyroidism. In the study overall: Peripheral blood sampling occurred at initial diagnosis, before any treatment.

Using RNA transcripts, the TCR beta CDR3 regions were amplified. A first-round RT-PCR used HTBI primers, followed by a second-round multiplex PCR. TCRdb used MiXCR to reprocess the multiplex PCR reads, holding one entry per CDR3 protein. Found here are about 220,000 distinct CDR3 sequences, about a fifth of them singletons; the top ten hold 35% to 55%. This receptor was obtained from a woman aged 50 to 60 with Graves' ophthalmopathy. The genes are TRBV27 and TRBJ2-7; TRBD2 matches 8 bases. The sample taken for sequencing was peripheral blood. CDR3 bases: TGTGCCAGCAGCTCTAGCGGGCTCCACGGCTCCTACGAGCAGTACTTC. It codes for CASSSSGLHGSYEQYF.